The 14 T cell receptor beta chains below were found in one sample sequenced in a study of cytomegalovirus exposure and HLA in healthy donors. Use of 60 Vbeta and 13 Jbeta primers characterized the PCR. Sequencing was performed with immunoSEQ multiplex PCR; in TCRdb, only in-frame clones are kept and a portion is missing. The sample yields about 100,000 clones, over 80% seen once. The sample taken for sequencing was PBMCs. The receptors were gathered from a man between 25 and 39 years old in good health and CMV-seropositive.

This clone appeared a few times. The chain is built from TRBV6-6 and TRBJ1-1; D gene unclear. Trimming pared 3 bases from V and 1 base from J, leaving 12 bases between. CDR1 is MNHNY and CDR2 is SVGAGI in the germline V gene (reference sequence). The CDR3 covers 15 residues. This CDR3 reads CASSYSLSGNTEAFF. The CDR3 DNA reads TGTGCCAGCAGTTATAGTCTCTCTGGGAACACTGAAGCTTTCTTT.

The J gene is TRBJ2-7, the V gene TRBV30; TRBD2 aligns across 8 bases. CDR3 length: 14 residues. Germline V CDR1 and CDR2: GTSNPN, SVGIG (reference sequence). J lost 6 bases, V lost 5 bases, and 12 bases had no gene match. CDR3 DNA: TGTGCCTGGGGGGAGTCCAGCGGGGGAGTCGAGCAGTACTTC. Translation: CAWGESSGGVEQYF.

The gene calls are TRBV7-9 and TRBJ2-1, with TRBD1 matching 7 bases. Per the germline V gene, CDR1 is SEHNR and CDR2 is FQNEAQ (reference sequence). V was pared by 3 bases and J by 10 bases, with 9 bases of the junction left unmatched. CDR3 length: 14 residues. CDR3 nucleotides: TGTGCCAGCAGCTTCGACAGGGTTGGAGCAGAGCAGTTCTTC. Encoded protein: CASSFDRVGAEQFF.

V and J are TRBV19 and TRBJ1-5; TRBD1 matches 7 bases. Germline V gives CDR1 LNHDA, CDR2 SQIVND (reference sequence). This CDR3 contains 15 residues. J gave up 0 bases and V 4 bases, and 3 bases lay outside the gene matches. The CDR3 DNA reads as TGTGCCAGTAGTACCCGACAGGGTAGCAATCAGCCCCAGCATTTT. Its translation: CASSTRQGSNQPQHF.

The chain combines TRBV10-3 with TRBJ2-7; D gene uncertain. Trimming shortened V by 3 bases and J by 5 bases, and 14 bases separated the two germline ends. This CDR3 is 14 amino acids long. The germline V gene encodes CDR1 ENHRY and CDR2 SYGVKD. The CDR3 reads CAISDVGGGHEQYF. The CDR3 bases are TGTGCCATCAGTGATGTCGGCGGCGGCCACGAGCAGTACTTC.

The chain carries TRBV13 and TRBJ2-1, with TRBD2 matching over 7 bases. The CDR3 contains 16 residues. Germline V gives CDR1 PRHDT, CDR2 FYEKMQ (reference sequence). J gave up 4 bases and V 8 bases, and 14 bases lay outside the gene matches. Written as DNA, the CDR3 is TGTGCCAGCCCCTCTTTTGACCGGCGGGGGTACAATGAGCAGTTCTTC. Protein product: CASPSFDRRGYNEQFF.

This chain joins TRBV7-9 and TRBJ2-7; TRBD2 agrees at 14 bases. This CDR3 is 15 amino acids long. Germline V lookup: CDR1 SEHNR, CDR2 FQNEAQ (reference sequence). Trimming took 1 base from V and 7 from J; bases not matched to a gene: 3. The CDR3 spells CASSLGGLAGDEQYF. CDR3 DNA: TGTGCCAGCAGCTTAGGGGGACTAGCGGGGGATGAGCAGTACTTC.

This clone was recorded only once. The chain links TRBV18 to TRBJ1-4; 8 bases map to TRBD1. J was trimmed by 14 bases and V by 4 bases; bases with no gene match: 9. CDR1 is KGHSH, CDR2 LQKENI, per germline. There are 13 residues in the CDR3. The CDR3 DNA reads TGTGCCAGCTCACTCACATCGGACAGGGTCCTGTTTTTT. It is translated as CASSLTSDRVLFF.

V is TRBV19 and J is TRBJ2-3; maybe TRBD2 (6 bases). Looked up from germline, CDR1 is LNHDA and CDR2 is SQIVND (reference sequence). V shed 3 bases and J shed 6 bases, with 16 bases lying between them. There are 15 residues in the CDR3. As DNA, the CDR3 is TGTGCCAGTAGTATGCAGGACTGGGCGGGGGATACGCAGTATTTT. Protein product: CASSMQDWAGDTQYF.

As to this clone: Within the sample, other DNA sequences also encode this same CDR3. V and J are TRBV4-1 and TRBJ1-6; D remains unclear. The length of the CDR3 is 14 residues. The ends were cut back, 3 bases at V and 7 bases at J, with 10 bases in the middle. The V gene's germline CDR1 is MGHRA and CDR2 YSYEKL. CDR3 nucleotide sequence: TGCGCCAGCAGCCAGAGAGGGAAAAATTCACCCCTCCACTTT. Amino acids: CASSQRGKNSPLHF.

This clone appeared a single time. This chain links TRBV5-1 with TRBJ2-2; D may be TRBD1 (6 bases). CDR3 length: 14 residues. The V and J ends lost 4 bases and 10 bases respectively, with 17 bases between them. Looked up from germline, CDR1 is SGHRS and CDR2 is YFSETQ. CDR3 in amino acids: CASSGGVAAVELFF. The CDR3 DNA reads TGCGCCAGCAGCGGGGGCGTGGCAGCCGTGGAGCTGTTTTTT.

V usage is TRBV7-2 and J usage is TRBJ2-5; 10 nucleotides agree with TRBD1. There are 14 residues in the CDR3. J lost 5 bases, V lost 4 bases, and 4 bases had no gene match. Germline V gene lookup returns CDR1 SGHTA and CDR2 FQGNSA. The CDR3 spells CASSSDRGSETQYF. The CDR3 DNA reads TGTGCCAGCAGCTCGGACAGGGGGTCCGAGACCCAGTACTTC.

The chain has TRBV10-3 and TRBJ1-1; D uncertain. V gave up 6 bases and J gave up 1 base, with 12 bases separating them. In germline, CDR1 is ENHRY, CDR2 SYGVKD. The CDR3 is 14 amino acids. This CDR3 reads CAISAFGENTEAFF. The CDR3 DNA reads TGTGCCATCAGCGCCTTCGGGGAGAACACTGAAGCTTTCTTT.

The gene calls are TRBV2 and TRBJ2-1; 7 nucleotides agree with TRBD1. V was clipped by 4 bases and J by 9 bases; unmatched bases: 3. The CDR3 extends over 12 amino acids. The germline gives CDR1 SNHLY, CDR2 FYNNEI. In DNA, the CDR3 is TGTGCCAGCAGTGGACAGGGCATTGAGCAGTTCTTC. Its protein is CASSGQGIEQFF.